This T cell receptor beta chain comes out of a study of T-cell reconstitution after alpha-beta-depleted transplantation in children. Unique molecular identifiers tagged the TCRbeta library. Each CDR3 protein gets one entry after TCRdb re-called the PCR reads with MiXCR. The sample includes 400,000 to 450,000 distinct CDR3 sequences, around 46% seen only once; the top ten take around 29%. Study outcomes and limitations: Recipient T cells and thymic progenitors that survived gave rise to the high TCRbeta diversity observed at day 60 in some patients. By about two months after transplant, alpha-beta T cells reportedly arose from several hundred graft clones that had expanded. T-cell counts and diversity at one year post-transplant came mainly from newly produced T cells.

The sample holds a few counts of this clonotype. The antigen is undetermined. J gave up 6 bases and V 4 bases, and 2 bases lay outside the gene matches. This CDR3 is built from 15 residues. Germline V gives CDR1 ENHRY, CDR2 SYGVKD. The receptor was derived from a girl aged 2 to 9 with aplastic anemia, due to receive a stem cell transplant. The gene calls are TRBV10-3 and TRBJ2-1; 14 nucleotides align to TRBD2. The sequencing used PBMCs, collected before TCRalphabeta/CD19-depleted stem cell transplant. The CDR3: CAISGTSGGPNEQFF. CDR3 in DNA: TGTGCCATCAGTGGGACTAGCGGGGGGCCCAATGAGCAGTTCTTC.